This TCR beta chain was observed in a study of immune cell composition in non-small cell lung cancer. The CDR3 spans 14 residues. Germline V gives CDR1 MNHNY, CDR2 SVGAGI (reference sequence). The trim removed 8 bases at V and 6 bases at J, leaving 6 bases unmatched. The repertoire was sequenced with immunoSEQ multiplex PCR; TCRdb's copy has only in-frame clones and lacks some. The sample has under 2,500 clones; roughly three quarters are singletons. With regard to this clone: Antigen specificity is unknown.

General study findings and limits: In adenocarcinoma, maximal tumour-associated clone frequency tracked TIL tumour reactivity.

The normal lung sample lay at least 3 cm, and maximally far, from the tumour. This TCR derives from a human donor with non-small cell lung cancer. The chain has TRBV6-6 and TRBJ2-2, with 10 nucleotides matching TRBD1. Sequenced sample: non-adjacent lung tissue. The CDR3 nucleotides read TGTGCCAGCTCTGGGACAGGGGTTCCCGGGGAGCTGTTTTTT. Amino acid sequence: CASSGTGVPGELFF.